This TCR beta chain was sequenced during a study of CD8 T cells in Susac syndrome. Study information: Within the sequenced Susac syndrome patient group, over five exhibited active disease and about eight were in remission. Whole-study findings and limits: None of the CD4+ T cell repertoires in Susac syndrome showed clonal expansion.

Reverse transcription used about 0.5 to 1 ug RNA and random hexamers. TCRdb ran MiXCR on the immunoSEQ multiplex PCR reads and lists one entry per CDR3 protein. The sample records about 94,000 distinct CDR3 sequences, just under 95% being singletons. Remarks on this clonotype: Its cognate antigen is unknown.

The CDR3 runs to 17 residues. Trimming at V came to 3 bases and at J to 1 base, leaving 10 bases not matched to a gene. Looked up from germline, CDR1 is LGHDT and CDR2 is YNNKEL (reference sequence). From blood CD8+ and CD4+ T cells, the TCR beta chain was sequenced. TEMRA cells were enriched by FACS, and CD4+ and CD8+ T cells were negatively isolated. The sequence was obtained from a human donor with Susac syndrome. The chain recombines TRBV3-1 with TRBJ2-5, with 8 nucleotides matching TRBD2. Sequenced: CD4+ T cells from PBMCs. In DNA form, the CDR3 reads TGTGCCAGCAGCCAGGGCGGGGGGACTACATTCCAAGAGACCCAGTACTTC. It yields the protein CASSQGGGTTFQETQYF.